Shown below are 25 T cell receptor beta chains from a single sample sequenced in a study of control samples from healthy donors and cancer patients. Clones were sequenced by immunoSEQ multiplex PCR, and TCRdb holds only the in-frame ones, with some missing. The sample lists some 20,000 clones; 70% to 90% were seen once. Sequenced material: PBMCs. Receptors originate from a woman in her 70s with colorectal cancer.

The V call is TRBV6-2 or TRBV6-3, the J call TRBJ1-5; D might be TRBD1 (6 bases). This CDR3 is built from 15 residues. Trimming shortened V by 0 bases and J by 4 bases, and 10 bases separated the two germline ends. Germline CDR1 is MNHEY and CDR2 is SVGEGT. The CDR3 DNA sequence: TGTGCCAGCAGTTACTCCGGACAGACTAATCAGCCCCAGCATTTT. This codes for CASSYSGQTNQPQHF.

The chain uses TRBV2 and TRBJ2-1; tentatively, D is TRBD2 (6 bases). Germline values: CDR1 SNHLY, CDR2 FYNNEI. This CDR3 region has 15 residues. Trimming took 3 bases from V and 10 from J, leaving 19 bases between them. CDR3 nucleotides: TGTGCCAGCAGTGATGGCACTAGCCGGAGGAGCGAGCAGTTCTTC. Translating gives CASSDGTSRRSEQFF.

The gene calls are TRBV19 and TRBJ1-4, with 7 bases fitting TRBD1. This CDR3 comprises 15 residues. Germline V gives CDR1 LNHDA, CDR2 SQIVND (reference sequence). The junction had 10 bases not matched to a gene; V was cut back by 5 bases and J by 7 bases. CDR3 amino acids: CASSPPGGGFEKLFF. The CDR3 DNA reads as TGTGCCAGTAGTCCCCCGGGAGGGGGCTTTGAAAAACTGTTTTTT. The variable domain in full, with the rest retrieved from reference TRBV19 and TRBJ1-4, is DGGITQSPKYLFRKEGQNVTLSCEQNLNHDAMYWYRQDPGQGLRLIYYSQIVNDFQKGDIAEGYSVSREKKESFPLTVTSAQKNPTAFYLCASSPPGGGFEKLFFGSGTQLSVL.

The chain is built from TRBV18 and TRBJ2-1, with TRBD2 matching 14 bases. CDR1 and CDR2 (germline): KGHSH, LQKENI. CDR3 length: 14 amino acids. The junction had 6 bases not matched to a gene; V was cut back by 5 bases and J by 12 bases. CDR3 sequence (DNA): TGTGCCAGCTCAGCGGGACTAGCGGGAGTTGGGCAGTTCTTC. Its protein is CASSAGLAGVGQFF.

The chain links TRBV9 to TRBJ1-1, with TRBD1 matching over 9 bases. Trimming took 5 bases from V and 4 from J; bases not matched to a gene: 9. The CDR3 sequence is 15 residues long. From germline, CDR1 is SGDLS and CDR2 YYNGEE. The CDR3 sequence is CASSTAGQGGTEAFF. The CDR3, as DNA: TGTGCCAGCAGTACCGCGGGACAGGGCGGCACTGAAGCTTTCTTT.

The chain couples TRBV7-9 to TRBJ2-3; D may correspond to TRBD1 or TRBD2 (5 bases each). Germline CDR1 is SEHNR and CDR2 is FQNEAQ (reference sequence). The CDR3 contains 16 residues. V was trimmed by 10 bases and J by 2 bases, leaving 22 bases between them. The CDR3 sequence is CATSLRDQRPTDTQYF. CDR3 DNA sequence: TGTGCCACTTCACTCAGGGATCAGCGGCCCACAGATACGCAGTATTTT.

The chain couples TRBV30 to TRBJ1-5; D call uncertain. The CDR3 is 15 amino acids. Germline V lookup: CDR1 GTSNPN, CDR2 SVGIG (reference sequence). Trimming took 0 bases from V and 0 from J, leaving 9 bases between them. The CDR3 DNA sequence: TGTGCCTGGAGTGTCCGGGGTAGTAGCAATCAGCCCCAGCATTTT. Protein sequence: CAWSVRGSSNQPQHF.

The chain couples TRBV10-3 to TRBJ2-7, with D perhaps TRBD1 or TRBD2 (6 bases each). Trimming removed 6 bases at V and 0 bases at J, with 12 bases between. Germline values: CDR1 ENHRY, CDR2 SYGVKD. CDR3 length: 14 amino acids. The CDR3 nucleotides are TGTGCCATCAGAACGCGGGACACCTCCTACGAGCAGTACTTC. Translating it yields CAIRTRDTSYEQYF.

This chain uses TRBV10-3 with TRBJ1-5; D may be TRBD1 (6 bases). V was pared by 8 bases and J by 5 bases, with 10 bases between. Looked up from germline, CDR1 is ENHRY and CDR2 is SYGVKD. The CDR3 is 12 residues long. CDR3 amino acids: CAIGTSDQPQHF. Written as DNA, the CDR3 is TGTGCCATCGGGACATCCGATCAGCCCCAGCATTTT.

V and J are TRBV4-1 and TRBJ1-2; 11 positions match TRBD1. V trimming: 3 bases; J trimming: 4 bases; junction bases outside the gene matches: 4. The CDR3 covers 15 residues. Germline-derived CDR1 and CDR2 are MGHRA and YSYEKL. CDR3 residues: CASSHGQGAVYGYTF. Written as DNA, the CDR3 is TGCGCCAGCAGCCACGGACAGGGGGCGGTCTATGGCTACACCTTC.

The sample holds one count of this clone. This sample also contains other DNA sequences that code for the same CDR3. This chain joins TRBV6-6 and TRBJ2-1, with 8 bases that match TRBD1. J lost 1 base, V lost 6 bases, and 2 bases had no gene match. From germline, CDR1 is MNHNY and CDR2 SVGAGI (reference sequence). CDR3 length equals 14 residues. CDR3 DNA: TGTGCCAGCAGCAGACAGGGGTCCTACAATGAGCAGTTCTTC. It encodes CASSRQGSYNEQFF.

V and J are TRBV30 and TRBJ2-1; 10 nucleotides line up with TRBD2. Germline loops: CDR1 GTSNPN, CDR2 SVGIG (reference sequence). Germline trimming cut 3 bases from V and 6 bases from J; bases unmatched to any gene: 2. The CDR3 extends over 13 amino acids. CDR3 sequence: CAWRLAGTNEQFF. CDR3 sequence (DNA): TGTGCCTGGAGACTAGCGGGGACCAATGAGCAGTTCTTC.

The genes are TRBV7-9 and TRBJ2-1, with D tentatively TRBD2 (5 bases). Germline values: CDR1 SEHNR, CDR2 FQNEAQ (reference sequence). V shed 7 bases and J shed 0 bases, with 16 bases lying between them. The CDR3 spans 16 residues. The CDR3 DNA follows: TGTGCCAGCACCCGCGAGGGCAGCAGCTCCTACAATGAGCAGTTCTTC. Translation gives CASTREGSSSYNEQFF. The full variable domain, completed using reference TRBV7-9 and TRBJ2-1, is DTGVSQNPRHKITKRGQNVTFRCDPISEHNRLYWYRQTLGQGPEFLTYFQNEAQLEKSRLLSDRFSAERPKGSFSTLEIQRTEQGDSAMYLCASTREGSSSYNEQFFGPGTRLTVL.

V is TRBV5-4 and J is TRBJ2-2; D is perhaps TRBD2 (6 bases). The CDR3 sequence is 15 residues long. The germline CDR1 and CDR2 sequences are SGHNT and YYREEE (reference sequence). V shed 4 bases and J shed 6 bases, with 16 bases lying between them. The CDR3 spells CASSPGTVKPGELFF. CDR3 DNA: TGTGCCAGCAGCCCCGGGACTGTGAAACCCGGGGAGCTGTTTTTT.

The V gene is TRBV27, the J gene TRBJ2-7; the match to TRBD1 covers 7 bases. The junction had 1 base not matched to a gene; V was cut back by 3 bases and J by 2 bases. The CDR3 spans 13 residues. Germline loops: CDR1 MNHEY, CDR2 SMNVEV (reference sequence). The CDR3 nucleotides are TGTGCCAGCAGTTTGGGGACAGCCTACGAGCAGTACTTC. Residues: CASSLGTAYEQYF.

This clone was recorded once. The V gene is TRBV2, the J gene TRBJ1-1, with D tentatively TRBD1 (6 bases). The V end was cut by 8 bases, the J end by 3 bases, with 13 bases between. There are 13 residues in the CDR3. Germline CDR1 and CDR2: SNHLY and FYNNEI. CDR3 coding DNA: TGTGCCAGCTCCAGGGGCGCGGACACTGAAGCTTTCTTT. This gives the protein CASSRGADTEAFF.

The chain combines TRBV15 with TRBJ1-2; maybe TRBD1 (6 bases). The CDR3 is 14 amino acids. Trimming removed 0 bases from V and 8 bases from J, with 13 bases in between. Looked up from germline, CDR1 is LNHNV and CDR2 is YYDKDF (reference sequence). The CDR3 DNA reads as TGTGCCACCAGCAGAGATGTGGTCAGGGGAGGCTACACCTTC. Encoded protein: CATSRDVVRGGYTF.

By proportion, this clone is medium-sized. This sequence joins TRBV19 and TRBJ1-5; D ambiguous. CDR1 is LNHDA and CDR2 is SQIVND in the germline V gene (reference sequence). There are 15 residues in the CDR3. Trimming took off 6 bases at V and 2 bases at J, with 14 bases between the two ends. CDR3 sequence: CASRADSHGNQPQHF. The CDR3, as DNA: TGTGCCAGTAGGGCGGACTCCCATGGCAATCAGCCCCAGCATTTT.

The chain couples TRBV6-1 to TRBJ2-1; TRBD2 might be the D (5 bases). CDR1 MNHNS and CDR2 SASEGT come from the germline V gene. The CDR3 runs 15 residues. V was clipped by 1 base and J by 2 bases, with 9 bases between them. As DNA, the CDR3 is TGTGCCAGCAGTGAAGACCCGGGAACCTACAATGAGCAGTTCTTC. Its protein is CASSEDPGTYNEQFF.

The chain uses TRBV11-2 and TRBJ2-3; D gene unclear. The length of the CDR3 is 12 residues. V was pared by 5 bases and J by 5 bases, with 8 bases between. Per germline, CDR1 SGHAT and CDR2 FQNNGV. The CDR3 spells CASSRAGDTQYF. CDR3 nucleotide sequence: TGTGCCAGCAGCCGGGCTGGAGATACGCAGTATTTT. The full variable domain, rest sourced from reference TRBV11-2 and TRBJ2-3, is EAGVAQSPRYKIIEKRQSVAFWCNPISGHATLYWYQQILGQGPKLLIQFQNNGVVDDSQLPKDRFSAERLKGVDSTLKIQPAKLEDSAVYLCASSRAGDTQYFGPGTRLTVL.

This chain connects TRBV19 to TRBJ2-3; possible D gene TRBD2, 6 bases. The germline V and J ends were trimmed by 7 bases and 5 bases, with 19 bases remaining between them. The CDR3 length is 15 residues. Germline V gives CDR1 LNHDA, CDR2 SQIVND (reference sequence). CDR3 sequence: CASTPGRGRLDTQYF. CDR3 bases: TGTGCCAGTACCCCAGGTCGGGGGAGGTTAGATACGCAGTATTTT. Full variable domain (outside the CDR3, taken from reference TRBV19 and TRBJ2-3): DGGITQSPKYLFRKEGQNVTLSCEQNLNHDAMYWYRQDPGQGLRLIYYSQIVNDFQKGDIAEGYSVSREKKESFPLTVTSAQKNPTAFYLCASTPGRGRLDTQYFGPGTRLTVL.

This clone was observed a handful of times. V usage is TRBV7-2 and J usage is TRBJ2-5; D is unresolved. V gave up 1 base and J gave up 5 bases, with 14 bases separating them. This CDR3 region has 15 residues. Per the germline V gene, CDR1 is SGHTA and CDR2 is FQGNSA. CDR3 in amino acids: CASSLGITTGETQYF. Written as DNA, the CDR3 is TGTGCCAGCAGCTTAGGGATTACAACCGGCGAGACCCAGTACTTC. The variable domain in full, completed from reference TRBV7-2 and TRBJ2-5, reads GAGVSQSPSNKVTEKGKDVELRCDPISGHTALYWYRQSLGQGLEFLIYFQGNSAPDKSGLPSDRFSAERTGGSVSTLTIQRTQQEDSAVYLCASSLGITTGETQYFGPGTRLLVL.

This clone has only one observation. The chain has TRBV5-6 and TRBJ1-3; a weak D match, TRBD1 (5 bases). Germline V lookup: CDR1 SGHDT, CDR2 YYEEEE. Trimming removed 2 bases at V and 0 bases at J, with 18 bases between. The CDR3 is made up of 18 amino acids. This CDR3 reads CASSFNAGRMSSGNTIYF. The CDR3 DNA is TGTGCCAGCAGCTTCAACGCGGGACGGATGAGCTCTGGAAACACCATATATTTT.

The chain has TRBV6-2 or TRBV6-3 and TRBJ2-7; TRBD2 is a possible D gene (7 bases). This CDR3 has 15 residues. Germline CDR1 and CDR2: MNHEY and SVGEGT. V was cut by 2 bases and J by 5 bases, with 16 bases left in between. The CDR3 sequence is CASSYRGEGQDEQYF. The DNA for the CDR3 is TGTGCCAGCAGTTACAGGGGGGAGGGCCAGGACGAGCAGTACTTC.

This chain joins TRBV5-6 and TRBJ1-1; no firm D call. Germline lookup yields CDR1 SGHDT and CDR2 YYEEEE. The CDR3 covers 16 residues. Trimming cost V 2 bases and J 6 bases, with 20 bases left between them. In nucleotides, the CDR3 is TGTGCCAGCAGCTTTACCACATTTGCAGGTCGTCCTGAAGCTTTCTTT. It specifies CASSFTTFAGRPEAFF. Together with reference TRBV5-6 and TRBJ1-1, the CDR3 gives the full variable domain: DAGVTQSPTHLIKTRGQQVTLRCSPKSGHDTVSWYQQALGQGPQFIFQYYEEEERQRGNFPDRFSGHQFPNYSSELNVNALLLGDSALYLCASSFTTFAGRPEAFFGQGTRLTVV.